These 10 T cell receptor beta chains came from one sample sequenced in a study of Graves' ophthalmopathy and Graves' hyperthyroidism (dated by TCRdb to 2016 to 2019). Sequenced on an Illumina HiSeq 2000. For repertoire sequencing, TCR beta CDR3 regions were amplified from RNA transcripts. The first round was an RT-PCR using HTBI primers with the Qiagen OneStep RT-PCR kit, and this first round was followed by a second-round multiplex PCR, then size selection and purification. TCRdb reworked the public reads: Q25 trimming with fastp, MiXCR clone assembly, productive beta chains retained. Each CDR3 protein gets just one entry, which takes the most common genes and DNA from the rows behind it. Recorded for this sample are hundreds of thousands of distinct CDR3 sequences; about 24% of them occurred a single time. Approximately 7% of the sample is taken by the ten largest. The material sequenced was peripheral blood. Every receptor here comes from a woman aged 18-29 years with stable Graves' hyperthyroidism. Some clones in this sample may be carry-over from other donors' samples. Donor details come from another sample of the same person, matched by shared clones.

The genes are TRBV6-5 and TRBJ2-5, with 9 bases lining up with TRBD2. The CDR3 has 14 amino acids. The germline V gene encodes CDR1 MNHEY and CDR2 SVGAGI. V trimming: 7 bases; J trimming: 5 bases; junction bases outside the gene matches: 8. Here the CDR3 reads CASKKVAGVETQYF. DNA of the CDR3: TGTGCCAGCAAAAAGGTAGCGGGAGTCGAGACCCAGTACTTC.

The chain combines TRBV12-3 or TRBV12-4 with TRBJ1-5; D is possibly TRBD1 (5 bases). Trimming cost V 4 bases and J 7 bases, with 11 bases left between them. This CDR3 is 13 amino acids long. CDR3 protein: CASSYGRVQPQHF. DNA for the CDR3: TGTGCCAGCAGTTACGGCAGGGTCCAGCCCCAGCATTTT.

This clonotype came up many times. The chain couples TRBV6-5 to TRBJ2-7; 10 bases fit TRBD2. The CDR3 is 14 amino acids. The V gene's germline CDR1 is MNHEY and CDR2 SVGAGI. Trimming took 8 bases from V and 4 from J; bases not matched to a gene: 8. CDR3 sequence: CASRPLAGKYEQYF. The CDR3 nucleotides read TGTGCCAGCCGCCCACTAGCGGGAAAGTACGAGCAGTACTTC.

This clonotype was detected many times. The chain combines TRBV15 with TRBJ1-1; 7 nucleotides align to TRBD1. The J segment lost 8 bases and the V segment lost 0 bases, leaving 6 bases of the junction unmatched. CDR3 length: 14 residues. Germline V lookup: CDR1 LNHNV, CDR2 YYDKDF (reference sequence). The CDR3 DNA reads TGTGCCACCAGCAGAGATAAAAAGACAGGGGAAGCTTTCTTT. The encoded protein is CATSRDKKTGEAFF.

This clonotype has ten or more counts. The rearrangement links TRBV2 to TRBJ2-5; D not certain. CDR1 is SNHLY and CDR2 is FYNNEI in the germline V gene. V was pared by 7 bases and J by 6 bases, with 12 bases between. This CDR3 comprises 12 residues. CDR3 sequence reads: CASIPPGQTQYF. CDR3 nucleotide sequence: TGTGCCAGCATACCTCCCGGGCAGACCCAGTACTTC.

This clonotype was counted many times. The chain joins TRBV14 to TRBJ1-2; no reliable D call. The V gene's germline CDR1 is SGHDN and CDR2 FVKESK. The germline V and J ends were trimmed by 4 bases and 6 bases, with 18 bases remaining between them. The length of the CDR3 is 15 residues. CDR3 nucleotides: TGTGCCAGCAGCCCCACAGTGACGGGAGTCCATGGCTACACCTTC. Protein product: CASSPTVTGVHGYTF.

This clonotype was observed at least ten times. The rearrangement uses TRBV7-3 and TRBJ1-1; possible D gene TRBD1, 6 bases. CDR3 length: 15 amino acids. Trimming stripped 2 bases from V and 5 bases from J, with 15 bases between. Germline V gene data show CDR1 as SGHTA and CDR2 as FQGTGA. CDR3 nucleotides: TGTGCCAGCAGCTTAGGATCAGGGAGGGGGACTGAAGCTTTCTTT. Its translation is CASSLGSGRGTEAFF.

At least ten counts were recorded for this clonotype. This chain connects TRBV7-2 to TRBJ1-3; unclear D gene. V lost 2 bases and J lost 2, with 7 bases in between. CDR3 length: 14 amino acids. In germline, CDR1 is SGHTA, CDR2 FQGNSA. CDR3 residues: CASSLPGTGNTIYF. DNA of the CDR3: TGTGCCAGCAGCTTACCCGGCACTGGAAACACCATATATTTT. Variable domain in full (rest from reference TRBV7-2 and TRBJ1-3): GAGVSQSPSNKVTEKGKDVELRCDPISGHTALYWYRQSLGQGLEFLIYFQGNSAPDKSGLPSDRFSAERTGGSVSTLTIQRTQQEDSAVYLCASSLPGTGNTIYFGEGSWLTVV.

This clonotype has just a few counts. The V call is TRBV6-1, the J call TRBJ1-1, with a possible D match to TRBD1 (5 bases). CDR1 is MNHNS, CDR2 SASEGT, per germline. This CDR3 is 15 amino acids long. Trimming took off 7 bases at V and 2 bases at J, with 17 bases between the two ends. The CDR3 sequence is CASIPLGTGNTEAFF. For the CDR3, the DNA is TGTGCCAGCATACCCCTGGGCACAGGAAACACTGAAGCTTTCTTT.

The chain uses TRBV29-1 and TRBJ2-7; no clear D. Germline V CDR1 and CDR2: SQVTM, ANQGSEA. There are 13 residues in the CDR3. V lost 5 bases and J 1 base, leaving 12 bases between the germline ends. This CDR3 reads CSVSFQDSYEQYF. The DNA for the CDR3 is TGCAGCGTTTCTTTTCAGGATTCCTACGAGCAGTACTTC.